The clone carrying this T cell receptor (beta chain) was counted a single time. The CDR3 extends over 15 amino acids. Losses at the gene ends were 2 bases for V and 3 bases for J; bases not matched to a gene: 6. Germline-derived CDR1 and CDR2 are SEHNR and FQNEAQ (reference sequence). Here immunoSEQ multiplex PCR was the method, and the copy in TCRdb shows in-frame clones only, minus some. The table has about 550,000 clones, just under 97% seen once. The source of the sample is a study of shared clonotypes between healthy human individuals. CD45RO negativity and positive selection for CCR7 defined naive CD8 cells, a population that excluded terminally differentiated effector memory CD45RA+ cells.

The chain carries TRBV7-9 and TRBJ2-7, with TRBD1 identical over 8 bases. This clonotype originated in a woman in her 30s in good health. The sequenced sample consisted of naive CD8+ T cells sorted from blood. CDR3 loop: CASSLFQGALYEQYF. CDR3 bases: TGTGCCAGCAGCTTATTTCAGGGGGCCCTCTACGAGCAGTACTTC.